This T cell receptor beta chain comes out of a study of blood T cell repertoires in COVID-19. Background on the study: From T cells, B-cell-depleted T cells, or PBMCs came the material, which was cDNA or gDNA.

The protocol was immunoSEQ multiplex PCR, while the TCRdb copy is restricted to in-frame clones and leaves out a portion. The sample carries about 72,000 clones, around 93% recorded once. Germline V gives CDR1 MDHEN, CDR2 SYDVKM. The CDR3 covers 17 residues. J lost 7 bases, V lost 6 bases, and 16 bases had no gene match. The sequenced sample consisted of peripheral blood. This TCR came from a human donor in a cohort sampled during active COVID-19. The chain is built from TRBV28 and TRBJ2-1; the match to TRBD1 covers 9 bases. CDR3 nucleotides: TGTGCCAGCAGACCCCCTTCCCCGGGACAGGGTGAAAATGAGCAGTTCTTC. The encoded protein is CASRPPSPGQGENEQFF.